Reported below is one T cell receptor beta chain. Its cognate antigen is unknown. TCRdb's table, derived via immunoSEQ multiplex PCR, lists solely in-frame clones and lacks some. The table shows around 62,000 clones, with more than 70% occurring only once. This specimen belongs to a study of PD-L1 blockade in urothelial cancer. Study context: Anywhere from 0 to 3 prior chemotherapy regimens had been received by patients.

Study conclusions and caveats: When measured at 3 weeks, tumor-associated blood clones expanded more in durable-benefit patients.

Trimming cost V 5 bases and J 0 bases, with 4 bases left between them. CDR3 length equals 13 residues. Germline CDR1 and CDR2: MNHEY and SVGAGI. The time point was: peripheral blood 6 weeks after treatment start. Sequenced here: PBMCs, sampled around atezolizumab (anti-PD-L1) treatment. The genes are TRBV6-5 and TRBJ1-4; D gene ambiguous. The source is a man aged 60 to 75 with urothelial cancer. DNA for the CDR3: TGTGCCAGCAGTCTTACAACTAATGAAAAACTGTTTTTT. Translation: CASSLTTNEKLFF.